The 29 T cell receptor beta chains presented below share a single source sample, sequenced in a study of tumor-infiltrating lymphocytes in primary liver carcinoma. The template, roughly 550 ng total RNA, yielded TCR beta cDNA made with a constant-region primer. Three nested multiplex PCR rounds of slightly modified ARM-PCR generated TCR beta libraries. Rounds one and two of PCR, each of about 10 cycles, were primed with TRBV1-TRBV30 forward primers and a C-beta reverse primer. One entry per CDR3 protein results from TCRdb running MiXCR on the multiplex PCR reads. The data contain about 99,000 distinct CDR3 sequences, around 63% of them singletons. Bulk tissue was left unsorted, and RNA and DNA were co-extracted from about 20-30 mg of it. Sequencing was done on a sample of liver tumor tissue from sampling region 5. Subset indicated: tumor region T5, tumor centre. The source is a woman in her sixties or seventies with primary liver carcinoma and hepatitis B virus infection.

With respect to this clonotype: The CDR3 does not close with the conserved phenylalanine or tryptophan, likely indicating a read error. The gene calls are TRBV5-4 and TRBJ2-1; 9 nucleotides agree with TRBD2. This CDR3 comprises 16 residues. Per germline, CDR1 SGHNT and CDR2 YYREEE (reference sequence). V lost 3 bases, J lost 4 bases, and 8 bases stayed unmatched. The CDR3 DNA is TGTGCCAGCAGCTCGAAGCTGGCGGGAGGGTACAATGAGCAGTTCTGC. Translated, it gives CASSSKLAGGYNEQFC.

V is TRBV11-2 and J is TRBJ1-3; D remains unclear. V lost 5 bases, J lost 8 bases, and 13 bases lay in between. This CDR3 region has 13 residues. Germline V gene lookup returns CDR1 SGHAT and CDR2 FQNNGV. The CDR3 region is CASSPCGVYTIYF. In DNA form, the CDR3 reads TGTGCCAGCAGCCCCTGCGGGGTGTACACCATATATTTT.

This sequence joins TRBV29-1 and TRBJ2-1; either TRBD1 or TRBD2 may supply D (5 bases each). Germline-derived CDR1 and CDR2 are SQVTM and ANQGSEA. Deletions cut 4 bases from V and 8 bases from J, with 21 bases between. The CDR3 is 15 residues long. Here the CDR3 reads CSVVNMGRVGHEQFF. In DNA form, the CDR3 reads TGCAGCGTTGTTAACATGGGACGGGTCGGGCATGAGCAGTTCTTC.

With regard to this clonotype: One base away lies a much larger clone, so this may be a sequencing read error. The chain combines TRBV28 with TRBJ2-7; D possibly corresponds to TRBD2 (6 bases). Germline values: CDR1 MDHEN, CDR2 SYDVKM. CDR3 length: 14 residues. V lost 1 base to trimming and J lost 5 bases, with 12 bases between them. CDR3 DNA sequence: TGTGCCAGCAGTTTATCGCGGGGACGGAACGAGCAGTACTTC. It specifies CASSLSRGRNEQYF.

This clonotype was seen ten or more times. The chain carries TRBV7-9 and TRBJ2-1; possibly TRBD2 for D (5 bases). The CDR3 contains 16 residues. Between the trimmed V and J ends, which lost 2 bases and 9 bases, there was a span of 20 bases. Germline CDR1 SEHNR, CDR2 FQNEAQ (reference sequence). Here the CDR3 reads CASSLSSVVAGIEQFF. CDR3 sequence (DNA): TGTGCCAGCAGCTTATCATCGGTGGTAGCCGGGATTGAGCAGTTCTTC.

V and J are TRBV18 and TRBJ1-2; TRBD1 agrees at 7 bases. The CDR3 length is 14 residues. The germline V gene has CDR1 KGHSH and CDR2 LQKENI. The V and J ends lost 2 bases and 1 base, in that order; junction bases with no gene match: 1. The CDR3 nucleotides read TGTGCCAGCTCACCAGGACAGGATAACTATGGCTACACCTTC. Translated, it gives CASSPGQDNYGYTF.

As concerns this clonotype: A read error may account for a junction end that differs from germline. The V gene is TRBV11-2, the J gene TRBJ2-3; 7 nucleotides agree with TRBD1. Germline values: CDR1 SGHAT, CDR2 FQNNGV. The CDR3 is 15 residues long. CDR3 sequence reads: CASSSGLAGTDRQYF. The CDR3 DNA reads TGTGCCAGCAGTTCAGGACTGGCAGGGACAGATAGGCAGTATTTT.

In regard to this clonotype: Sequence at one end of the junction differs from germline and may be a read error. The chain links TRBV30 to TRBJ2-3; D is uncertain. The germline CDR1 and CDR2 sequences are GTSNPN and SVGIG (reference sequence). The CDR3 is made up of 14 amino acids. CDR3: CAWSRGRTADMQYF. CDR3 coding DNA: TGTGCCTGGTCCAGAGGCAGGACCGCAGATATGCAGTATTTT.

The chain joins TRBV4-1 to TRBJ1-6; 8 bases are shared with TRBD1. The germline V gene encodes CDR1 MGHRA and CDR2 YSYEKL. V lost 6 bases, J lost 7 bases, and 8 bases stayed unmatched. The CDR3 has 15 residues. The CDR3 protein is CASSREGQANSPLHF. The DNA of the CDR3 is TGCGCCAGCAGTCGAGAGGGACAGGCCAATTCACCCCTCCACTTT.

On this clonotype: It is likely a read error, because the conserved phenylalanine at the end of the CDR3 is missing. No DNA is shown, since the ends of the CDR3 on it are uncertain; the CDR3 is the one TCRdb lists. The rearrangement joins TRBV11-2 to TRBJ1-2; the table's TRBD1 call for D was not verified on the DNA. Germline-derived CDR1 and CDR2 are SGHAT and FQNNGV. The CDR3 adds up to 14 amino acids, both ends counted. CDR3 residues: CTSSLNRGFYGYTS.

Remarks on this clonotype: This likely comes from a read error, as the CDR3 has no conserved phenylalanine or tryptophan at its end. The rearrangement joins TRBV11-2 to TRBJ2-3, with D possibly matching TRBD2 (6 bases). V was trimmed by 0 bases and J by 5 bases, leaving 27 bases between them. Germline assignment: CDR1 SGHAT and CDR2 FQNNGV. The length of the CDR3 is 20 residues. The CDR3 DNA is TGTGCCAGCAGCTTAGAACTAAGTGGGTTAACGGGAGAAGGGATAGATACGCAGTATTAT. Its translation: CASSLELSGLTGEGIDTQYY.

J is TRBJ1-2 and V is TRBV4-2; D is uncertain. The germline V gene has CDR1 LGHNA and CDR2 YNFKEQ. CDR3 size: 16 residues. CDR3 region: CVSSQEGQVTNYGYTF. In nucleotides, the CDR3 is TGTGTCAGTAGCCAAGAGGGCCAGGTGACTAACTATGGCTACACCTTC.

Of note for this clonotype: The CDR3 carries no conserved terminal phenylalanine or tryptophan, so it likely arises from a read error. This chain uses TRBV6-1 with TRBJ2-3, with 11 bases identical to TRBD2. Germline V CDR1 and CDR2: MNHNS, SASEGT. V dropped 3 bases and J dropped 4; count of bases not matched to a gene: 6. The length of the CDR3 is 16 residues. The CDR3 protein is CASSEILAGGPDTQYL. Written as DNA, the CDR3 is TGTGCCAGCAGTGAGATCCTAGCGGGGGGCCCAGATACGCAGTATCTT.

On this clonotype itself: At one boundary the junction diverges from the germline segment, which might be a read error. The chain is built from TRBV19 and TRBJ1-2, with 7 bases identical to TRBD1. The CDR3 extends over 14 amino acids. The germline V gene encodes CDR1 LNHDA and CDR2 SQIVND (reference sequence). CDR3 protein: CASTKGQINYGYSF. The CDR3 nucleotides are TGTGCCAGTACCAAGGGACAGATCAACTATGGCTACAGCTTC.

Concerning this clonotype: One junction end disagrees with the germline gene, perhaps due to a read error. The DNA for the CDR3 is TGTGACGTTGCGTCCCTTACCTACGAGCAGTACTTT. Translating gives CDVASLTYEQYF. The chain employs TRBV10-3 and TRBJ2-7; D is undetermined. The CDR3 runs 12 residues. The V gene's germline CDR1 is ENHRY and CDR2 SYGVKD.

Turning to this clonotype: This CDR3 fails to terminate in the conserved phenylalanine or tryptophan, so it likely reflects a read error. The chain is built from TRBV6-5 and TRBJ1-2; 7 nucleotides agree with TRBD1. This CDR3 is 13 amino acids long. Germline CDR1 and CDR2: MNHEY and SVGAGI. The CDR3 bases are TGTGCCAGTAGTTACTCAGGGGGCTATGGCTACACCTCC. It codes for CASSYSGGYGYTS.

As regards this clonotype: This sequence may be a read error, since a much larger clone differs from it by one base. In DNA form, the CDR3 reads TGTGCCAGCAGTCTCGACAGTCTCAGCTATGGCTACACCTTC. Its protein is CASSLDSLSYGYTF. This rearrangement joins TRBV28 to TRBJ1-2, with D possibly being TRBD1 (5 bases). V lost 5 bases and J 4 bases, leaving 14 bases between the germline ends. The germline gives CDR1 MDHEN, CDR2 SYDVKM. The CDR3 extends over 14 amino acids.

Regarding this clonotype: Likely a read error: the CDR3 ends without its conserved phenylalanine or tryptophan. J is TRBJ2-3 and V is TRBV11-2; D call uncertain. Between the trimmed V and J ends, which lost 5 bases and 0 bases, there was a span of 0 bases. The CDR3 loop spans 11 amino acids. Germline V gene sequence: CDR1 SGHAT, CDR2 FQNNGV. CDR3 in amino acids: CASSSTDTQYL. The CDR3 DNA is TGTGCCAGCAGCAGCACAGATACGCAGTATCTT.

The CDR3 loop reads CASSQYGLAGETYF. DNA for the CDR3: TGTGCCAGCAGCCAATATGGACTAGCGGGAGAAACCTACTTC. This chain uses TRBV4-2 with TRBJ2-7; the match to TRBD2 covers 13 bases. The germline CDR1 and CDR2 sequences are LGHNA and YNFKEQ. V gave up 2 bases and J gave up 13 bases; unmatched junction bases: 8. CDR3 length: 14 amino acids.

Note on this clonotype: A much larger clone differs from this one at a single base, so this may be a read error. The rearrangement joins TRBV21-1 to TRBJ2-5. TRBV21-1 is a known pseudogene. The CDR3 loop spans 12 amino acids. The CDR3 DNA reads TGTGTCAGATGTGGGTACCAAGAGACCCAGTACTTC. This gives the protein CVRCGYQETQYF.

V and J are TRBV11-2 and TRBJ2-1; TRBD1 matches at 7 bases. The CDR3 is made up of 16 amino acids. With V trimmed by 8 bases and J by 3 bases, 13 bases remained unmatched. The germline CDR1 and CDR2 sequences are SGHAT and FQNNGV. The chain's CDR3 is CASLRPGQRFYNEQFF. The CDR3 nucleotides are TGTGCCAGCTTACGACCGGGACAGAGATTCTACAATGAGCAGTTCTTC.

About this clonotype: A read error is possible here, since a much larger clone lies one base away. This chain uses TRBV7-8 with TRBJ2-1; 7 bases align to TRBD2. The CDR3 spans 15 residues. Germline CDR1 and CDR2: SGHVS and FQNEAQ. Trimming at V came to 1 base and at J to 9 bases, leaving 9 bases not matched to a gene. The CDR3 spells CASSLEANGRFEQFF. The CDR3 DNA follows: TGTGCCAGCAGCTTAGAGGCTAACGGGAGGTTTGAGCAGTTCTTC.

Concerning this clonotype itself: This may be a read error, as it is one base from a much larger clone. The chain joins TRBV10-3 to TRBJ1-3; D is undetermined. The CDR3 spans 14 residues. Trimming took off 2 bases at V and 4 bases at J, with 9 bases between the two ends. The germline V gene encodes CDR1 ENHRY and CDR2 SYGVKD. The CDR3 region has the DNA TGTGCCATCAGTGAGGACGGAGCCGGAAACACCATATATTTT. It encodes CAISEDGAGNTIYF.

This clonotype came up many times. The V gene is TRBV29-1, the J gene TRBJ2-1, with D perhaps TRBD1 (5 bases). The CDR3 spans 16 residues. Germline V gene sequence: CDR1 SQVTM, CDR2 ANQGSEA. V was pared by 7 bases and J by 0 bases, with 19 bases between. The CDR3 protein is CSAYDLGASSYNEQFF. The CDR3 nucleotides read TGCAGCGCCTACGATCTAGGGGCTAGCTCCTACAATGAGCAGTTCTTC.

Concerning this clonotype itself: Just one base apart from a much larger clone, this may be a read error. The chain combines TRBV10-3 with TRBJ1-1; no reliable D call. The germline gives CDR1 ENHRY, CDR2 SYGVKD. Deletions cut 0 bases from V and 1 base from J, with 9 bases between. The CDR3 has 15 residues. The CDR3 nucleotides are TGTGCCATCAGTGAGTCCCCAAGGGAGAACACTGAAGCTTTCTTT. Amino acids: CAISESPRENTEAFF.

Concerning this clonotype: The junction departs from the called germline gene at one end, perhaps through a read error. This chain uses TRBV11-1 with TRBJ2-1; perhaps D is TRBD1 or TRBD2 (6 bases each). The CDR3 covers 15 residues. Germline-derived CDR1 and CDR2 are SGHAT and FQDESV (reference sequence). Here the CDR3 DNA reads TGTACCAGCAGCCTAGGGGGGACGACCTACAATGAGCAATTCTTC. Protein: CTSSLGGTTYNEQFF.

The chain links TRBV28 to TRBJ2-3; D is possibly TRBD1 (6 bases). Germline CDR1 and CDR2: MDHEN and SYDVKM. V was cut by 2 bases and J by 5 bases, with 23 bases left in between. The CDR3 extends over 18 amino acids. CDR3 sequence reads: CASSLTSQGRGLKDTQYF. CDR3 coding DNA: TGTGCCAGCAGTTTAACCTCTCAGGGCAGGGGCTTAAAAGATACGCAGTATTTT.

The chain is built from TRBV6-1 and TRBJ2-3, with no clear D. In germline, CDR1 is MNHNS, CDR2 SASEGT. V was pared by 5 bases and J by 3 bases, with 12 bases between. The CDR3 contains 14 residues. In DNA, the CDR3 is TGTGCCAGCAGTCGTGGGCTGGCGACAGATACGCAGTATTTT. Translating gives CASSRGLATDTQYF.

A few counts support this clonotype. At one end, the junction sequence differs from germline, possibly due to a read error. This rearrangement joins TRBV11-2 to TRBJ2-6, with 8 nucleotides matching TRBD1. The CDR3 covers 19 residues. The germline V gene has CDR1 SGHAT and CDR2 FQNNGV. The CDR3 loop is CTSSLGDRPVSSGANVLTF. The CDR3 coding sequence is TGTACCAGCAGCTTAGGGGACAGGCCCGTTAGTTCTGGGGCCAACGTCCTGACTTTC. Looking up the rest from reference TRBV11-2 and TRBJ2-6 gives the full variable domain: EAGVAQSPRYKIIEKRQSVAFWCNPISGHATLYWYQQILGQGPKLLIQFQNNGVVDDSQLPKDRFSAERLKGVDSTLKIQPAKLEDSAVYLCTSSLGDRPVSSGANVLTFGAGSRLTVL.